The text below deals with one TCR beta chain. This entry belongs to a study of T cell changes during pregnancy in multiple sclerosis. The CDR3 is 18 amino acids. Germline CDR1 GTSNPN, CDR2 SVGIG (reference sequence). J was trimmed by 0 bases and V by 0 bases; bases with no gene match: 11. Sequenced by immunoSEQ multiplex PCR; TCRdb stores in-frame clones only, minus some. The top ten hold 1.6% of the sample, which has about 110,000 clones, around 93% seen once. The J gene is TRBJ1-3, the V gene TRBV30, with TRBD1 matching over 7 bases. The sample consisted of peripheral blood, taken after pregnancy. The sequence came from a female donor with multiple sclerosis, enrolled in a pregnancy study. In DNA form, the CDR3 reads TGTGCCTGGAGTGTACTAGGGTCAGGGGGACCCTCTGGAAACACCATATATTTT. It encodes CAWSVLGSGGPSGNTIYF.